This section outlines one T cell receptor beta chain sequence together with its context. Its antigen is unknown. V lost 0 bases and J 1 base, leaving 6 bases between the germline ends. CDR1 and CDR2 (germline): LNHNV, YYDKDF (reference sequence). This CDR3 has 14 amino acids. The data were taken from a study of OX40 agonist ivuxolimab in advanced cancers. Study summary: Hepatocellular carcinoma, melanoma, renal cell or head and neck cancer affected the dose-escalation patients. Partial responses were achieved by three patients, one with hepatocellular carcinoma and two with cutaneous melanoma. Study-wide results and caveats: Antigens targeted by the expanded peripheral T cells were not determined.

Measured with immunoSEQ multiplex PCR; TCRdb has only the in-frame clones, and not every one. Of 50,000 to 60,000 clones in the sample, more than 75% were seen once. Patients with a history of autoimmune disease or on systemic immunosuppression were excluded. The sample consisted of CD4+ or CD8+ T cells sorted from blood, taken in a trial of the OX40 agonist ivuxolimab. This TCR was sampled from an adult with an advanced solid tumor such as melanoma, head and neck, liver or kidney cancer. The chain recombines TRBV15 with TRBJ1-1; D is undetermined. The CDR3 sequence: CATSRDTQNTEAFF. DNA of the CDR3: TGTGCCACCAGCAGAGATACGCAGAACACTGAAGCTTTCTTT.